This note documents a single T cell receptor beta chain sequence. No antigen is known for it. Clones were read by immunoSEQ multiplex PCR, and TCRdb kept only the in-frame ones, dropping some. This sample has more than 250,000 clones, with 80% to 95% found just once. Separate from the approximately 730-subject first cohort, the 120-subject validation cohort was the one that the donors belonged to. Germline CDR1 reads SGDLS; CDR2 reads YYNGEE. Between the trimmed V and J ends, which lost 3 bases and 7 bases, there was a span of 7 bases. The CDR3 spans 11 residues. The data were taken from a study of cytomegalovirus exposure and HLA in healthy donors. Study overall: Later, an analysis reported that the 120 or so validation repertoires had used the same platform as the 666 first-cohort repertoires. General observations from the study: Altogether, 150 or so TCR beta chains were recorded as cytomegalovirus-associated. In vitro confirmation showed three CMV-associated chains to be CMV antigen specific.

Sequencing was done on a sample of PBMCs. The V call is TRBV9, the J call TRBJ1-1; no firm D call. The TCR comes from a young woman in good health and CMV-seronegative. This CDR3 reads CASSADGEAFF. The CDR3 bases are TGTGCCAGCAGCGCTGACGGTGAAGCTTTCTTT.